Below, 2 T cell receptor beta chains from the same sample are listed, as sequenced in a study of early T cells in non-severe SARS-CoV-2 infection. MiXCR, applied by TCRdb to the 5' RACE reads, yields one record per CDR3 protein. The sample has around 83,000 distinct CDR3 sequences; roughly 12% are singletons. The sample here was whole blood, taken at baseline. These receptors were collected from an adult who was a healthcare worker with PCR-confirmed SARS-CoV-2 infection or an uninfected control (not recorded which).

This chain joins TRBV7-6 and TRBJ2-1; 8 bases match TRBD1. From germline, CDR1 is SGHVS and CDR2 FNYEAQ. Trimming cost V 5 bases and J 4 bases; bases outside gene matches: 10. The CDR3 is 16 residues long. This CDR3 is CASSDSRDRRYNEQFF. In nucleotides, the CDR3 is TGTGCCAGCAGCGATTCCCGGGACAGGAGGTACAATGAGCAGTTCTTC.

The V and J genes are TRBV5-4 and TRBJ2-3, with 8 bases identical to TRBD2. V gave up 3 bases and J gave up 4 bases; unmatched junction bases: 10. The germline gives CDR1 SGHNT, CDR2 YYREEE (reference sequence). This CDR3 region has 16 residues. The CDR3 DNA follows: TGTGCCAGCAGCTCCAAAGCGGGAGAGGGAGCAGATACGCAGTATTTT. It codes for CASSSKAGEGADTQYF.